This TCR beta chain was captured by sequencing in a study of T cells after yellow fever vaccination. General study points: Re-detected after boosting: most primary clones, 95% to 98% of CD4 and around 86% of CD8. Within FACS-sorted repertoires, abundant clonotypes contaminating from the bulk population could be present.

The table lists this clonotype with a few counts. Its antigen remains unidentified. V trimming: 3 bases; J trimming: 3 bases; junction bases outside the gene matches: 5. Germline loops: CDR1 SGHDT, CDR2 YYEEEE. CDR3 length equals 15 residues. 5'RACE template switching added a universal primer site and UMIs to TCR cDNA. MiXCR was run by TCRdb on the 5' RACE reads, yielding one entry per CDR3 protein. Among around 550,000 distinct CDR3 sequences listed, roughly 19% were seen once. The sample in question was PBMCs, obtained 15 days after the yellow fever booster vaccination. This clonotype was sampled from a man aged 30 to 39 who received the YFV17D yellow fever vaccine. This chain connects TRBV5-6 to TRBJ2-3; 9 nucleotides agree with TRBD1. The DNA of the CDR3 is TGTGCCAGCAGCTCCCGGGACAGGGCTACAGATACGCAGTATTTT. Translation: CASSSRDRATDTQYF.